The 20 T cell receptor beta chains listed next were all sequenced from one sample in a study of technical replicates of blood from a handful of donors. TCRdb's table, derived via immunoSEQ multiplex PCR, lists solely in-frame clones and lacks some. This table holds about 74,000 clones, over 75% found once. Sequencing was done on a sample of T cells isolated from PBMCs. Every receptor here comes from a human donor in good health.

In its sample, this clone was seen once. Here the CDR3 DNA reads TGTGCCACCAAGAGGGTACAGGGTTACACTGAAGCTTTCTTT. As protein: CATKRVQGYTEAFF. The chain joins TRBV27 to TRBJ1-1, with TRBD1 as a possible D gene (6 bases). The CDR3 runs 14 residues. V gave up 10 bases and J gave up 3 bases, with 18 bases separating them. From germline, CDR1 is MNHEY and CDR2 SMNVEV (reference sequence).

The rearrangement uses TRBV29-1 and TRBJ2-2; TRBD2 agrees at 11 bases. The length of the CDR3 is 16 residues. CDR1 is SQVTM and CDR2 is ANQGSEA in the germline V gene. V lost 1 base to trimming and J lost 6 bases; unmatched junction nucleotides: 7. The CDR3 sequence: CSVEGSGRARSGELFF. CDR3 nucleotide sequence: TGCAGCGTTGAAGGTAGCGGGAGGGCCAGATCCGGGGAGCTGTTTTTT.

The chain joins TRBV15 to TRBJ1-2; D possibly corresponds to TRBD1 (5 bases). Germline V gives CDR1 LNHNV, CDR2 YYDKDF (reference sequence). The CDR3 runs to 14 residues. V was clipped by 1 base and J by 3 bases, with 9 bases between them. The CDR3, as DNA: TGTGCCACCAGCAGAGTGGGGGGTGACTATGGCTACACCTTC. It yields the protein CATSRVGGDYGYTF.

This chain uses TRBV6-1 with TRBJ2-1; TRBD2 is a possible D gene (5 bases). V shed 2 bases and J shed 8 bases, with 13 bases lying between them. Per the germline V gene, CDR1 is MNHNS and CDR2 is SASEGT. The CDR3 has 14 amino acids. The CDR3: CASSELGRGHEQFF. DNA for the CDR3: TGTGCCAGCAGTGAATTGGGCCGGGGTCATGAGCAGTTCTTC.

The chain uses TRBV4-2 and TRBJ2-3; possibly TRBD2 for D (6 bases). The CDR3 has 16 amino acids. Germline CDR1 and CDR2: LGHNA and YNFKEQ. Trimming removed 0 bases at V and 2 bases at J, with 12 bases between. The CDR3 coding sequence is TGTGCCAGCAGCCAAGACGAGGCTAGCGACACAGATACGCAGTATTTT. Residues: CASSQDEASDTDTQYF.

The CDR3 here is CALGQRNEKLFF. CDR3 nucleotide sequence: TGTGCCTTGGGACAGCGCAATGAAAAACTGTTTTTT. J is TRBJ1-4 and V is TRBV30; 7 positions match TRBD1. Germline V lookup: CDR1 GTSNPN, CDR2 SVGIG (reference sequence). This CDR3 region has 12 residues. The J segment lost 5 bases and the V segment lost 7 bases, leaving 4 bases of the junction unmatched.

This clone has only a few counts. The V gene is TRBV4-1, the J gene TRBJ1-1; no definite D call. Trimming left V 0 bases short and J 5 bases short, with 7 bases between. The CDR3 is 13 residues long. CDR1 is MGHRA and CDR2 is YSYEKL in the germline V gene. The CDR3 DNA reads TGCGCCAGCAGCCAAGATTGGAGAACTGAAGCTTTCTTT. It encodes CASSQDWRTEAFF.

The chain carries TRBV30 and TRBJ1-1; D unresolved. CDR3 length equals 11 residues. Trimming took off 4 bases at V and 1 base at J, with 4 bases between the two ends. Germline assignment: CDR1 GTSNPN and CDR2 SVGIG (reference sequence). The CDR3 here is CAWTRNTEAFF. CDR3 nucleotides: TGTGCCTGGACCCGGAACACTGAAGCTTTCTTT. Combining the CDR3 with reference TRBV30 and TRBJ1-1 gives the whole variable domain SQTIHQWPATLVQPVGSPLSLECTVEGTSNPNLYWYRQAAGRGLQLLFYSVGIGQISSEVPQNLSASRPQDRQFILSSKKLLLSDSGFYLCAWTRNTEAFFGQGTRLTVV.

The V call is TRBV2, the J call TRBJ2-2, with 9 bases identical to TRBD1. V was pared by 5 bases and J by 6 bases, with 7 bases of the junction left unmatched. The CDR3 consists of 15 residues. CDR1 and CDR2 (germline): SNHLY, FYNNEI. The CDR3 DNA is TGTGCCAGCAGTTACGGGACAGGGCAACCCGGGGAGCTGTTTTTT. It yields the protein CASSYGTGQPGELFF.

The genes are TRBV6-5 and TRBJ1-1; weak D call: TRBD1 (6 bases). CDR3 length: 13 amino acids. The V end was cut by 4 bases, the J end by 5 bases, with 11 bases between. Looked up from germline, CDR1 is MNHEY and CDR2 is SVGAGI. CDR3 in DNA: TGTGCCAGCAGTTTCGGGGGGCGAACTGAAGCTTTCTTT. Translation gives CASSFGGRTEAFF.

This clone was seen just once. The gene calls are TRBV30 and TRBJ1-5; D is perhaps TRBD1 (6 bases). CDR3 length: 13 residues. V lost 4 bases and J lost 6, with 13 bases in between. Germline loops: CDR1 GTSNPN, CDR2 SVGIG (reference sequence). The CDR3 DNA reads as TGTGCCTGGAATACGGACAGACTTCAGCCCCAGCATTTT. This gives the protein CAWNTDRLQPQHF.

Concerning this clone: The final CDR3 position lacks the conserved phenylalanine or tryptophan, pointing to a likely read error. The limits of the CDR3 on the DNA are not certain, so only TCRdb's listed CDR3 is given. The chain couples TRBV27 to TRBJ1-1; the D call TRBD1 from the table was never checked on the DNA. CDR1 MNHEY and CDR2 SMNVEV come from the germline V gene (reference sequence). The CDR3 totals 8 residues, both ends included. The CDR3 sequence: CASRLDRN.

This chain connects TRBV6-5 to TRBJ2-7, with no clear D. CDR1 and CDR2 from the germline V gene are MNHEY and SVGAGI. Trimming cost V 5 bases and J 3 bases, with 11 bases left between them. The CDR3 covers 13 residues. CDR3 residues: CASSVTTHYEQYF. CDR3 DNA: TGTGCCAGCAGTGTTACCACTCACTACGAGCAGTACTTC.

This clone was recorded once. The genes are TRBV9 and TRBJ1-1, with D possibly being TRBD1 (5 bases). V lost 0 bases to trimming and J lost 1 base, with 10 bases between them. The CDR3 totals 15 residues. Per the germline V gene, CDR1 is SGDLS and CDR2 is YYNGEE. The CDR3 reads CASSVEDTRNTEAFF. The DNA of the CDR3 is TGTGCCAGCAGCGTAGAGGACACACGGAACACTGAAGCTTTCTTT.

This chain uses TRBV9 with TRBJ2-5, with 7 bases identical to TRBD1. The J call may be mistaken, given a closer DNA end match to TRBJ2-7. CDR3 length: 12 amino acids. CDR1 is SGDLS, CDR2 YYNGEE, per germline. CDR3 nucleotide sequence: TGTGCCAGCAGCCGACAGGGTTACGAGCAGTACTTC. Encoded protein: CASSRQGYEQYF.

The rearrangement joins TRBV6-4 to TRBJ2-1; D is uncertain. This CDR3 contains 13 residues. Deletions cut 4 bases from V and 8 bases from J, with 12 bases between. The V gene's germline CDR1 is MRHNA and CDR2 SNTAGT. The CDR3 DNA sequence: TGTGCCAGCAGTGTTAGCCCCCTCCATGAGCAGTTCTTC. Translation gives CASSVSPLHEQFF.

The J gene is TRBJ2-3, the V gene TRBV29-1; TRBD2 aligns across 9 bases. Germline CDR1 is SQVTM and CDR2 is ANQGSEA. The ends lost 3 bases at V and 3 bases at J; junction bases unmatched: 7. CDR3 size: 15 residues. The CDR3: CSVEIAGVSTDTQYF. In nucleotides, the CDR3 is TGCAGCGTTGAGATAGCGGGAGTTAGTACAGATACGCAGTATTTT.

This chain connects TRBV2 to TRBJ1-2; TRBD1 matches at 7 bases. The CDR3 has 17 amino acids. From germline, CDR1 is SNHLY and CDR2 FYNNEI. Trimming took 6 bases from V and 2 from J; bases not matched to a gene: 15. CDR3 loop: CASRSTGIGGPNYGYTF. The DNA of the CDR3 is TGTGCCAGCAGGTCGACAGGGATAGGGGGACCCAACTATGGCTACACCTTC.

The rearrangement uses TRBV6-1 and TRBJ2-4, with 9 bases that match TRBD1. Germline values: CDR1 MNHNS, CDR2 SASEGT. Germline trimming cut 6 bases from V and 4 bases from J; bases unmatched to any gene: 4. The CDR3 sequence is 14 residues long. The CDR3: CASRLGTGKNIQYF. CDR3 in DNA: TGTGCCAGCAGACTCGGGACAGGGAAAAACATTCAGTACTTC.

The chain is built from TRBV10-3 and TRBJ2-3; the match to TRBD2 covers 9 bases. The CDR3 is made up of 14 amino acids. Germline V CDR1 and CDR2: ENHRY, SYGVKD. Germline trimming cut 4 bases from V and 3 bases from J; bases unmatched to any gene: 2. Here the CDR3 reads CAISVAGETDTQYF. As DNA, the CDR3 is TGTGCCATCAGTGTAGCGGGAGAAACAGATACGCAGTATTTT.